Listed below are T cell receptor beta chains from one sample, sequenced in a study of cytomegalovirus exposure and HLA in healthy donors. Measured with immunoSEQ multiplex PCR; TCRdb has only the in-frame clones, and not every one. The sample records approximately 90,000 clones, approximately 71% being singletons. The sample taken for sequencing was PBMCs. These receptor sequences come from a man aged 25 to 40 in good health and CMV-seronegative. CDR3s include the opening cysteine and the closing phenylalanine or tryptophan. D genes are given only for firm matches. Rows give clone size only sometimes, using once, few, many, or a class for an expanded clone.

>NA|TRBV5-6|TRBJ2-1|NA
CASSSVQGNRNEQFF
TGTGCCAGCAGCTCGGTCCAGGGGAATAGGAATGAGCAGTTCTTC
>NA|TRBV5-1|TRBJ1-1|NA
CASSQDSSNTEAFF
TGCGCCAGCAGCCAGGACAGTTCTAACACTGAAGCTTTCTTT
>NA|TRBV29-1|TRBJ2-3|NA
CSVGRAGTDTDTQYF
TGCAGCGTTGGGAGGGCCGGGACAGACACAGATACGCAGTATTTT
>NA|TRBV6-1|TRBJ1-2|NA
CASSKGHGNYGYTF
TGTGCCAGCAGTAAGGGACATGGCAACTATGGCTACACCTTC
>TRBD1|TRBV4-1|TRBJ1-1|NA
CASSLTGEMNTEAFF
TGCGCCAGCAGCCTAACAGGGGAAATGAACACTGAAGCTTTCTTT
>NA|TRBV7-2|TRBJ1-2|NA
CASSPTVSKGRDYGYTF
TGTGCCAGCAGCCCGACTGTTTCGAAGGGGCGCGACTATGGCTACACCTTC
>TRBD1|TRBV5-4|TRBJ1-2|NA
CASSLEGASYGYTF
TGTGCCAGCAGCTTGGAGGGGGCCTCCTATGGCTACACCTTC
>TRBD2|TRBV7-2|TRBJ2-2|NA
CASSLVQLTSGSGELFF
TGTGCCAGCAGCTTAGTACAACTTACTAGCGGGAGCGGGGAGCTGTTTTTT
>TRBD1|TRBV18|TRBJ2-7|few
CASSRTGKNEQYF
TGTGCCAGCTCACGGACAGGGAAAAACGAGCAGTACTTC
>TRBD1|TRBV7-7|TRBJ1-6|NA
CASSCRRTGDSGYDSPLHF
TGTGCCAGCAGCTGTCGGAGGACAGGGGATTCGGGGTACGATTCACCCCTCCACTTT
>NA|TRBV7-6|TRBJ1-1|few
CASSGRGGTEAFF
TGTGCCAGCAGCGGAAGGGGAGGTACTGAAGCTTTCTTT
>TRBD1|TRBV10-1|TRBJ2-1|once
CASSEGTGLDEQFF
TGCGCCAGCAGTGAAGGGACAGGGTTGGATGAGCAGTTCTTC